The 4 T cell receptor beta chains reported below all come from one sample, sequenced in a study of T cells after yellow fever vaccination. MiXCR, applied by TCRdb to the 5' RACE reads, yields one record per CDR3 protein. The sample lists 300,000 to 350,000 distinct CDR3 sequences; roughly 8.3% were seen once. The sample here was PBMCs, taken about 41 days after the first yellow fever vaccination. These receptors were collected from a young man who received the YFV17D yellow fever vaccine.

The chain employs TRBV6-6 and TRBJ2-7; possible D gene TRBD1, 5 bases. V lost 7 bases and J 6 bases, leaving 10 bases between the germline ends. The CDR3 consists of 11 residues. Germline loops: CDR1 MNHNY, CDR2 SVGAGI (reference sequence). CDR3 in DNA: TGTGCCAGCACCGAAACAGGCGAGCAGTACTTC. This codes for CASTETGEQYF.

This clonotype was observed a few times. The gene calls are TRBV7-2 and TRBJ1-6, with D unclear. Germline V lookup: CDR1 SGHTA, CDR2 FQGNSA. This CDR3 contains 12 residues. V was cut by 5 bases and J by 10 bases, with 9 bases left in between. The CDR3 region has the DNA TGTGCCAGCAGCCGTTTAGGATCACCCCTCCACTTT. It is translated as CASSRLGSPLHF.

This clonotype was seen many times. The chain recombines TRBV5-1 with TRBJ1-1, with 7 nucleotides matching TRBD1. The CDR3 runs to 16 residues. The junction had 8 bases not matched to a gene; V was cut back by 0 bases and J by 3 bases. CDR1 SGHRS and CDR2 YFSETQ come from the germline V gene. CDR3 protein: CASSLAKGGADTEAFF. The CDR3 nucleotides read TGCGCCAGCAGCTTGGCCAAAGGGGGCGCGGACACTGAAGCTTTCTTT.

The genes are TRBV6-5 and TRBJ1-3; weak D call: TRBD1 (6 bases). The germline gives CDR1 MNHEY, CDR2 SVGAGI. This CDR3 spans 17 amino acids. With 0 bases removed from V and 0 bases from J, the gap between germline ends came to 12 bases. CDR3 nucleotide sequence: TGTGCCAGCAGTTACTCGAACAGGGCCTTCTCTGGAAACACCATATATTTT. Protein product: CASSYSNRAFSGNTIYF.